This T cell receptor (beta chain) originates from a study of shared clonotypes between healthy human individuals. Study context: Three CD4 naive, three CD4 memory, two CD8 naive and one CD8 memory plate were used per donor.

Naive CD8 cells lacked CD45RO, underwent positive selection for CCR7 and left out terminally differentiated effector memory CD45RA+ cells. Here immunoSEQ multiplex PCR was the method, and the copy in TCRdb shows in-frame clones only, minus some. The table has about 2 million clones, over 85% seen once. The CDR3 totals 14 residues. V was shortened by 3 bases and J by 4 bases, with 12 bases between the two germline ends. Germline-derived CDR1 and CDR2 are MDHEN and SYDVKM. The source is a young man in good health. Material for sequencing was naive CD8+ T cells sorted from blood. The chain is built from TRBV28 and TRBJ1-2; D gene unclear. The CDR3 region is CASSFRQLGYGYTF. CDR3 in DNA: TGTGCCAGCAGTTTCCGGCAACTGGGCTATGGCTACACCTTC.